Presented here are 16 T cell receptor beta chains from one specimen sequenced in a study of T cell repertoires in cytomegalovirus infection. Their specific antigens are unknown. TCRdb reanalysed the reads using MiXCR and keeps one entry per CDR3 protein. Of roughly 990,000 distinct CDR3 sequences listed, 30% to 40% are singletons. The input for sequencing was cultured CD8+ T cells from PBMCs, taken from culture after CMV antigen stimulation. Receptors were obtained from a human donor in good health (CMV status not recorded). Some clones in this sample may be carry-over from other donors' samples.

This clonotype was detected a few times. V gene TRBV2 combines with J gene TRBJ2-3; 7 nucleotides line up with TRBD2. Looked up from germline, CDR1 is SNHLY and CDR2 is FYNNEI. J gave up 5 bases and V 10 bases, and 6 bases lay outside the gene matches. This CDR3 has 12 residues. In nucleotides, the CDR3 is TGTGCCACCCAGGGAGGGCTAGATACGCAGTATTTT. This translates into CATQGGLDTQYF. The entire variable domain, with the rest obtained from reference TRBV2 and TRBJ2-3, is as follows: EPEVTQTPSHQVTQMGQEVILRCVPISNHLYFYWYRQILGQKVEFLVSFYNNEISEKSEIFDDQFSVERPDGSNFTLKIRSTKLEDSAMYFCATQGGLDTQYFGPGTRLTVL.

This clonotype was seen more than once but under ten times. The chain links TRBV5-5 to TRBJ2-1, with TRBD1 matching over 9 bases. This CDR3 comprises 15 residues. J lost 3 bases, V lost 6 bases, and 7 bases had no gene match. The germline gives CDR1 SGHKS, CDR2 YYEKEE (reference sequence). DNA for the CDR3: TGTGCCAGCACTCCTGGGGACAGGGTCTACAATGAGCAGTTCTTC. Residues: CASTPGDRVYNEQFF.

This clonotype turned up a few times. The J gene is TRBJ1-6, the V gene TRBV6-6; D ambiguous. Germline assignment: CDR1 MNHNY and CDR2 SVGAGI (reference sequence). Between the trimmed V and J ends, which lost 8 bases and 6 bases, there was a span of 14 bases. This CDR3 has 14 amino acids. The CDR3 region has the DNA TGTGCCAGCTTGGGCAGCCAGTTTAATTCACCCCTCCACTTT. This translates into CASLGSQFNSPLHF.

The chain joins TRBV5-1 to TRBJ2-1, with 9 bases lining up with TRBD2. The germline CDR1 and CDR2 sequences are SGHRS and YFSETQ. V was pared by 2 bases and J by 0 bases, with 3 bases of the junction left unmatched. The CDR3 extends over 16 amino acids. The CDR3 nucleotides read TGCGCCAGCAGCTTTGATAGCGGGAGCTCCTACAATGAGCAGTTCTTC. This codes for CASSFDSGSSYNEQFF.

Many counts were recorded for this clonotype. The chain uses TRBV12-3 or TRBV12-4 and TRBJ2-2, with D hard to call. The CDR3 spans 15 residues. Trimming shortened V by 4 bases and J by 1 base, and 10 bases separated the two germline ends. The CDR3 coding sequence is TGTGCCAGCAGTTCGATGGTGGGGAACACCGGGGAGCTGTTTTTT. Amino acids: CASSSMVGNTGELFF.

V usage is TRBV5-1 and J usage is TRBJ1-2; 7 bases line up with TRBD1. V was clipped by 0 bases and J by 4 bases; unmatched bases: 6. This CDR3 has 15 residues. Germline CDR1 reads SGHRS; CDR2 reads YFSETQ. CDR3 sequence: CASSLGDNRGYGYTF. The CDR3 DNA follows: TGCGCCAGCAGCTTGGGGGATAACAGGGGCTATGGCTACACCTTC.

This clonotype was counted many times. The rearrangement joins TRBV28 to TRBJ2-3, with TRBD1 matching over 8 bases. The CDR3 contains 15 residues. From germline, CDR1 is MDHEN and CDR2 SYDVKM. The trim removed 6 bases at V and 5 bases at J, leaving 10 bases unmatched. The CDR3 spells CASSLGQGAGDTQYF. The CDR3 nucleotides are TGTGCCAGCAGCTTAGGCCAGGGGGCGGGAGATACGCAGTATTTT. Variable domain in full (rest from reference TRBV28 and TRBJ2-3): DVKVTQSSRYLVKRTGEKVFLECVQDMDHENMFWYRQDPGLGLRLIYFSYDVKMKEKGDIPEGYSVSREKKERFSLILESASTNQTSMYLCASSLGQGAGDTQYFGPGTRLTVL.

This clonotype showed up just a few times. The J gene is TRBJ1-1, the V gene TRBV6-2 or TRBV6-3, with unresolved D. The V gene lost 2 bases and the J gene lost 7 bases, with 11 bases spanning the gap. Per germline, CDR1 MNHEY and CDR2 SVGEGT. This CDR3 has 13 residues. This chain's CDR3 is CASSYMTVVEAFF. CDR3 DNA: TGTGCCAGCAGTTACATGACCGTCGTTGAAGCTTTCTTT.

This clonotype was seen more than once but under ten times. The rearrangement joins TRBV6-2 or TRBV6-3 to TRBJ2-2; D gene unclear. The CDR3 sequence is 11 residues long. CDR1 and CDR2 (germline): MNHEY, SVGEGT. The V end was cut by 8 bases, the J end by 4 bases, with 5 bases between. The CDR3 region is CASFFTGELFF. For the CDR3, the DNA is TGTGCCAGCTTCTTCACCGGGGAGCTGTTTTTT.

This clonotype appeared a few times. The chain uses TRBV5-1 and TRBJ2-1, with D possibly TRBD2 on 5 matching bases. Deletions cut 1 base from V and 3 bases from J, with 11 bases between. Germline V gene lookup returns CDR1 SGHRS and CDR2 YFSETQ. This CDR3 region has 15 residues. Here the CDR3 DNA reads TGCGCCAGCAGCTTGTCGGCGACTAACTACAATGAGCAGTTCTTC. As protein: CASSLSATNYNEQFF.

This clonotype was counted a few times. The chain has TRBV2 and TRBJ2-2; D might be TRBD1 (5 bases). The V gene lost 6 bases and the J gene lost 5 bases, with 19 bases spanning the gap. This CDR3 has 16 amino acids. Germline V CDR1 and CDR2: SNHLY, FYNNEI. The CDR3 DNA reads TGTGCCAGCAGCCCTACAGGACCCTTGGAGACCGGGGAGCTGTTTTTT. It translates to CASSPTGPLETGELFF. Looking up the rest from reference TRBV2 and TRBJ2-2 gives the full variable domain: EPEVTQTPSHQVTQMGQEVILRCVPISNHLYFYWYRQILGQKVEFLVSFYNNEISEKSEIFDDQFSVERPDGSNFTLKIRSTKLEDSAMYFCASSPTGPLETGELFFGEGSRLTVL.

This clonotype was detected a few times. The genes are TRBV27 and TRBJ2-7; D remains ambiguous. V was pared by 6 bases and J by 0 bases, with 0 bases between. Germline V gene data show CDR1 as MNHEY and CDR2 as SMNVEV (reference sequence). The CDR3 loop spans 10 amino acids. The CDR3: CASSSYEQYV. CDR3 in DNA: TGTGCCAGCAGCTCCTACGAGCAGTACGTC.

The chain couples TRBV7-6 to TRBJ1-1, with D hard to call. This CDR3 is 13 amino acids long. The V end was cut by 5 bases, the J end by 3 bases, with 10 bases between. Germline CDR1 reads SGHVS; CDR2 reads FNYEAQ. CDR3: CASSPDLHTEAFF. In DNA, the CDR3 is TGTGCCAGCAGCCCGGATTTACACACTGAAGCTTTCTTT.

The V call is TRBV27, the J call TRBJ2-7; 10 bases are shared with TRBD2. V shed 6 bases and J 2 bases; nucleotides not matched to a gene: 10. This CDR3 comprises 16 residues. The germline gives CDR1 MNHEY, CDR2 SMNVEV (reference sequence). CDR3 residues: CASRRLGTSDTYEQYF. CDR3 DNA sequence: TGTGCCAGCAGGCGCCTCGGGACTAGCGATACCTACGAGCAGTACTTC.

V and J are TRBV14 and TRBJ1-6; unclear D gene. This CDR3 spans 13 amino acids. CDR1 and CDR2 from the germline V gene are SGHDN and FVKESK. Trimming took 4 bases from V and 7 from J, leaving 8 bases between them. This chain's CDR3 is CASSLTGNSPLHF. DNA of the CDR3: TGTGCCAGCAGCCTCACCGGGAATTCACCCCTCCACTTT.

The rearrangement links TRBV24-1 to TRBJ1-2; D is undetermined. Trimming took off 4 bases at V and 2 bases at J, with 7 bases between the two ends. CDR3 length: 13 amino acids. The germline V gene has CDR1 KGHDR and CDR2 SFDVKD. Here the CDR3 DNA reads TGTGCCACCAGTGAAGCTTTAAACTATGGCTACACCTTC. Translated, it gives CATSEALNYGYTF.